This paragraph covers one T cell receptor beta chain sequence. Its binding antigen is unknown. This entry is derived from a study of T cell responses to AZD1222 COVID-19 vaccine (dated by TCRdb to the early 2020s). Looking at the study overall: A total of around 240 trial participants underwent TCR sequencing, of whom around 210 had received two doses of AZD1222 and 26 had received two doses of the MenACWY control vaccine. Trial participants were enrolled into age subgroups of 18-55, 56-69 and 70-plus years, which contained about 160, 30 and 59 TCR-sequenced participants, respectively.

The time point label, as the study defines it: baseline before first vaccination. The vaccinee samples were drawn from two UK trials, COV001 and COV002, one of which was a single-blind randomized controlled phase 2/3 trial testing AZD1222 (ChAdOx1 nCoV-19) in healthy adults. For TCRbeta chain sequencing, PBMC samples were collected from trial participants at day 0 and at day 28 after the second dose. Beyond this particular receptor, the publication reports: Because no day 14 peak-response samples were available, repertoires were characterized only after the peak T cell response. Most participants were white British and females outnumbered males, and the authors suggested that clonal diversity may have been underestimated. Epitopes outside the regions mutated in the B.1.351 and B.1.1.7 variants were reportedly recognized by nearly half of the unique spike-specific TCRs. The vaccine-associated CD4 TCRs covered the entire spike protein, and the dominant responses fell in regions 160-218 and 743-854. A significant rise in spike-specific TCR breadth and depth was observed after two AZD1222 doses relative to day 0 and relative to MenACWY recipients. The 56-69-year group was small, and its depth increase did not reach significance, likely because of low power. Conclusions about previously exposed vaccinees are limited, since just a handful of AZD1222 recipients were seropositive for SARS-CoV-2 at baseline.

Reading the germline V gene (reference sequence) gives CDR1 SGHKS and CDR2 YYEKEE. From its cysteine to its phenylalanine, the CDR3 spans 19 amino acids. This entry keeps only the CDR3 DNA: 57 bases, framed from base 1. The junction carries 20 bases between V and J, which are trimmed by 0 bases and 4 bases respectively. The CDR3 regions of human TCRbeta chains were analyzed by immunosequencing. The authors' analysis ran thus. TCRs in the repertoires were matched against a reference library of SARS-CoV-2-specific TCRs that had been generated with the MIRA antigen-specificity platform. Breadth meant the fraction of unique TCRs that were SARS-CoV-2-associated, whereas depth meant the fraction of total T cells that were SARS-CoV-2-associated. Each spike-specific TCR was assigned to its reactive spike region and to a CD4 or CD8 class using the MIRA data. Log10-transformed breadth and depth values were compared by one-way ANOVA with Sidak's multiple comparisons tests. Drawn from immuneACCESS, this table holds only the in-frame rearrangements with V and J called that TCRdb kept. Clones are partly lost; checked studies trace under half to an unresolved V gene and leave the rest unexplained. That table gives V, J and clone size, and the DNA gave D and trimming. This specimen's table enumerates 150,000 or so clones. The top ten clonotypes cover about 2.3% of the sample.

The sample was peripheral blood. The V gene is TRBV5-5 and the J gene is TRBJ1-6; TRBD1 could be the D gene, as 5 bases match. The TCR was taken from an adult in good health. The CDR3 is CASSLGSSGTVAYNSPLHF. The DNA reads TGTGCCAGCAGCTTGGGATCATCCGGGACCGTCGCTTATAATTCACCCCTCCACTTT. The variable domain in full, with residues beyond the CDR3 obtained from the reference TRBV5-5 and TRBJ1-6 genes, is DAGVTQSPTHLIKTRGQQVTLRCSPISGHKSVSWYQQVLGQGPQFIFQYYEKEERGRGNFPDRFSARQFPNYSSELNVNALLLGDSALYLCASSLGSSGTVAYNSPLHFGNGTRLTVT.